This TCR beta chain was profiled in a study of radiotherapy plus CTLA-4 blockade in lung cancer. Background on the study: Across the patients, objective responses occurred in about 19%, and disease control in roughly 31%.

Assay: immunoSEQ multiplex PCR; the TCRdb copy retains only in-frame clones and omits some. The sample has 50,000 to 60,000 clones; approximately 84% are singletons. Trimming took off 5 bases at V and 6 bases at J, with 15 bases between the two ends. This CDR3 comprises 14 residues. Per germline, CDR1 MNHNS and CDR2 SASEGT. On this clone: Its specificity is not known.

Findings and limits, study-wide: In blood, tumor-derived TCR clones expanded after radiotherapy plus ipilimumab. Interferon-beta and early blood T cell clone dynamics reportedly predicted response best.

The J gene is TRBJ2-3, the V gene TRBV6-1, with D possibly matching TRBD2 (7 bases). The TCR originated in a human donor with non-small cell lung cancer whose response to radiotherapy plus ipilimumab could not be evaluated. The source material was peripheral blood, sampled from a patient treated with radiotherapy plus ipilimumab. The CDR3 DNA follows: TGTGCCAGCAGTCAATGGGGGGGCCCGGATACGCAGTATTTT. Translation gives CASSQWGGPDTQYF.